A single sample gave rise to the 18 T cell receptor beta chains below, sequenced in a study of shared clonotypes between healthy human individuals. TCRdb keeps only in-frame clones here, not all; method: immunoSEQ multiplex PCR. The table includes 2 million to 3 million clones, over 85% detected once. Specimen: naive CD4+ T cells from PBMCs. Stated subset: CD45RA+ positively selected. Source of these receptors: a man between 18 and 35 years old in good health. Some clones in this sample may be carry-over from other donors' samples.

This clone was detected only once. V and J are TRBV28 and TRBJ1-2; D might be TRBD1 (5 bases). Germline CDR1 reads MDHEN; CDR2 reads SYDVKM. The V and J ends lost 10 bases and 5 bases respectively, with 20 bases between them. The CDR3 is 14 amino acids. CDR3 nucleotide sequence: TGTGCCACATCACTCGCCCCAAGGGGATATGGCTACACCTTC. Amino acid sequence: CATSLAPRGYGYTF.

V and J are TRBV18 and TRBJ1-1, with D possibly matching TRBD1 (5 bases). Germline CDR1 is KGHSH and CDR2 is LQKENI. This CDR3 is 13 amino acids long. With 5 bases removed from V and 4 bases from J, the gap between germline ends came to 11 bases. In DNA, the CDR3 is TGTGCCAGCTCAAGGACGGGGGGCACTGAAGCTTTCTTT. Its protein is CASSRTGGTEAFF.

The chain joins TRBV7-9 to TRBJ2-3, with 8 bases identical to TRBD2. Germline V gene sequence: CDR1 SEHNR, CDR2 FQNEAQ (reference sequence). The CDR3 runs to 13 residues. Trimming at V came to 5 bases and at J to 11 bases, leaving 9 bases not matched to a gene. The CDR3 DNA reads TGTGCCAGCAGCCCTACCGGGACTAGTATGCAGTATTTT. Translation gives CASSPTGTSMQYF.

The rearrangement uses TRBV28 and TRBJ1-6; no clear D. Germline-derived CDR1 and CDR2 are MDHEN and SYDVKM. This CDR3 has 14 residues. The V end lost 2 bases, the J end lost 10 bases, and 12 bases lay between the germline ends. CDR3 DNA sequence: TGTGCCAGCAGTTTAAATTCCTTAGGGTCACCCCTCCACTTT. Translation: CASSLNSLGSPLHF.

Points on this clone: This specimen includes other DNA sequences encoding the same CDR3. This chain connects TRBV4-1 to TRBJ2-3, with 12 positions matching TRBD2. Losses at the gene ends were 3 bases for V and 4 bases for J; bases not matched to a gene: 5. The CDR3 contains 16 residues. Germline V gene data show CDR1 as MGHRA and CDR2 as YSYEKL. The CDR3 nucleotides are TGCGCCAGCAGCCAGGGGCTAGCGGGGGGGGCAGATACGCAGTATTTT. It yields the protein CASSQGLAGGADTQYF.

The chain joins TRBV9 to TRBJ2-3, with 8 bases lining up with TRBD1. Looked up from germline, CDR1 is SGDLS and CDR2 is YYNGEE. This CDR3 is built from 14 residues. V trimming: 3 bases; J trimming: 6 bases; junction bases outside the gene matches: 6. DNA for the CDR3: TGTGCCAGCAGCGGGACAGGGCTGTTCGATACGCAGTATTTT. The encoded protein is CASSGTGLFDTQYF.

The chain links TRBV5-1 to TRBJ1-2, with TRBD1 matching over 10 bases. This CDR3 contains 13 residues. With V trimmed by 4 bases and J by 8 bases, 5 bases remained unmatched. Germline V gives CDR1 SGHRS, CDR2 YFSETQ. CDR3 coding DNA: TGCGCCAGCAGCGGGGACAGGGGTCGCGGCTACACCTTC. This codes for CASSGDRGRGYTF.

This rearrangement joins TRBV7-3 to TRBJ2-6; 10 positions agree with TRBD1. The CDR3 runs 18 residues. Germline CDR1 is SGHTA and CDR2 is FQGTGA. V lost 5 bases to trimming and J lost 4 bases; unmatched junction nucleotides: 11. This CDR3 is CASSPIPGQGTGANVLTF. CDR3 in DNA: TGTGCCAGCAGCCCGATACCGGGACAGGGGACCGGGGCCAACGTCCTGACTTTC. Full variable domain (missing parts from reference TRBV7-3 and TRBJ2-6): GAGVSQTPSNKVTEKGKYVELRCDPISGHTALYWYRQSLGQGPEFLIYFQGTGAADDSGLPNDRFFAVRPEGSVSTLKIQRTERGDSAVYLCASSPIPGQGTGANVLTFGAGSRLTVL.

The CDR3 nucleotides read TGTGCCAGCAGCCCCTTGACAGGGGAGTCCCACGAGCAGTACTTC. Protein sequence: CASSPLTGESHEQYF. This chain links TRBV5-6 with TRBJ2-7; 8 bases fit TRBD1. V shed 4 bases, J shed 5 bases, and the junction held 11 bases outside the gene matches. The CDR3 consists of 15 residues. Germline V gene sequence: CDR1 SGHDT, CDR2 YYEEEE.

V usage is TRBV5-1 and J usage is TRBJ2-5; 7 bases line up with TRBD2. The CDR3 covers 18 residues. Germline values: CDR1 SGHRS, CDR2 YFSETQ. V shed 0 bases, J shed 5 bases, and the junction held 16 bases outside the gene matches. The CDR3 nucleotides read TGCGCCAGCAGCTTGGCCGCATGGCGGGGGTCGGTGGAGGAGACCCAGTACTTC. Amino acid sequence: CASSLAAWRGSVEETQYF.

The chain has TRBV28 and TRBJ2-7; 7 positions agree with TRBD2. CDR1 is MDHEN and CDR2 is SYDVKM in the germline V gene. V lost 2 bases and J lost 0; bases outside the gene matches: 4. This CDR3 spans 15 amino acids. The CDR3 nucleotides are TGTGCCAGCAGTTTAATGGCTAGCGGCTCCTACGAGCAGTACTTC. It specifies CASSLMASGSYEQYF. The variable domain in full, completed from reference TRBV28 and TRBJ2-7, reads DVKVTQSSRYLVKRTGEKVFLECVQDMDHENMFWYRQDPGLGLRLIYFSYDVKMKEKGDIPEGYSVSREKKERFSLILESASTNQTSMYLCASSLMASGSYEQYFGPGTRLTVT.

The chain uses TRBV5-1 and TRBJ1-6; D remains ambiguous. This CDR3 has 14 residues. CDR1 and CDR2 (germline): SGHRS, YFSETQ. The V and J ends lost 4 bases and 8 bases respectively, with 13 bases between them. CDR3 loop: CASSIGQDYSPLHF. DNA for the CDR3: TGCGCCAGCAGCATTGGGCAGGATTATTCACCCCTCCACTTT.

This chain links TRBV6-5 with TRBJ1-2; 7 bases are a match to TRBD1. The CDR3 sequence is 16 residues long. Trimming took 0 bases from V and 0 from J; bases not matched to a gene: 4. The germline V gene has CDR1 MNHEY and CDR2 SVGAGI. Here the CDR3 reads CASSYSRTGANYGYTF. In nucleotides, the CDR3 is TGTGCCAGCAGTTACTCCCGAACAGGGGCTAACTATGGCTACACCTTC.

The V call is TRBV6-5, the J call TRBJ1-3; D possibly corresponds to TRBD1 (6 bases). The germline gives CDR1 MNHEY, CDR2 SVGAGI. Trimming stripped 6 bases from V and 2 bases from J, with 14 bases between. This CDR3 comprises 15 residues. The CDR3 sequence: CASRPPWGPGNTIYF. CDR3 DNA: TGTGCCAGCAGACCCCCGTGGGGGCCTGGAAACACCATATATTTT.

This clone was seen just once. The sample carries other DNA sequences with the same CDR3. The chain combines TRBV28 with TRBJ2-5, with unresolved D. The CDR3 spans 12 residues. V was pared by 5 bases and J by 5 bases, with 9 bases between. The germline gives CDR1 MDHEN, CDR2 SYDVKM. The CDR3 DNA reads as TGTGCCAGCAGTCCAGCTCAGGAGACCCAGTACTTC. Translation: CASSPAQETQYF.

The DNA of the CDR3 is TGTGCCAGCTCTCGGATGACAGGGGATAAGGACACTGAAGCTTTCTTT. Protein product: CASSRMTGDKDTEAFF. J is TRBJ1-1 and V is TRBV18; 8 bases fit TRBD1. The CDR3 has 16 amino acids. CDR1 and CDR2 (germline): KGHSH, LQKENI. The ends lost 6 bases at V and 3 bases at J; junction bases unmatched: 12. Full variable domain (outside the CDR3, taken from reference TRBV18 and TRBJ1-1): NAGVMQNPRHLVRRRGQEARLRCSPMKGHSHVYWYRQLPEEGLKFMVYLQKENIIDESGMPKERFSAEFPKEGPSILRIQQVVRGDSAAYFCASSRMTGDKDTEAFFGQGTRLTVV.

The chain links TRBV5-6 to TRBJ2-7, with D possibly called TRBD1 or TRBD2 (5 bases each). V was trimmed by 0 bases and J by 2 bases, leaving 24 bases between them. There are 19 residues in the CDR3. Per the germline V gene, CDR1 is SGHDT and CDR2 is YYEEEE. CDR3 loop: CASSLGWGTASGRPYEQYF. CDR3 DNA sequence: TGTGCCAGCAGCTTGGGGTGGGGGACGGCCTCGGGCCGGCCCTACGAGCAGTACTTC.

The DNA of the CDR3 is TGTGCGTCCGCGGGTGGGTCAGATACGCAGTATTTT. This encodes CASAGGSDTQYF. This rearrangement joins TRBV7-3 to TRBJ2-3; possible D gene TRBD2, 5 bases. The V gene's germline CDR1 is SGHTA and CDR2 FQGTGA. The CDR3 is made up of 12 amino acids.